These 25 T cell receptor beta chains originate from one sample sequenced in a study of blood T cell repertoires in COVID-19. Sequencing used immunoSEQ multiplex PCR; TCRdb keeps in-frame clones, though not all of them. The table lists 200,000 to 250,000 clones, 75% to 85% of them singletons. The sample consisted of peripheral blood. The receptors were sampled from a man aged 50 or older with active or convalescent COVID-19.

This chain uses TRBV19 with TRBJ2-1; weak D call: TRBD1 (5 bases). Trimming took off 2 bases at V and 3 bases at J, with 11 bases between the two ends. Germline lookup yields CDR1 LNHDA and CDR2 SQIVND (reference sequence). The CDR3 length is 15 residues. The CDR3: CASSIIRDNYNEQFF. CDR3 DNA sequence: TGTGCCAGTAGTATAATCAGGGATAACTACAATGAGCAGTTCTTC.

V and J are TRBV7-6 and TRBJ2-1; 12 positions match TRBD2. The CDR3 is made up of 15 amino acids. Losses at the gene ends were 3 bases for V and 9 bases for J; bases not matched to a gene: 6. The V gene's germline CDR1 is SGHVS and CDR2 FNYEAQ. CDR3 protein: CASSLTSGSLGEQFF. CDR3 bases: TGTGCCAGCAGCTTGACTAGCGGGAGTCTCGGTGAGCAGTTCTTC. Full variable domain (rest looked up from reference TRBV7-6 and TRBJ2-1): GAGVSQSPRYKVTKRGQDVALRCDPISGHVSLYWYRQALGQGPEFLTYFNYEAQQDKSGLPNDRFSAERPEGSISTLTIQRTEQRDSAMYRCASSLTSGSLGEQFFGPGTRLTVL.

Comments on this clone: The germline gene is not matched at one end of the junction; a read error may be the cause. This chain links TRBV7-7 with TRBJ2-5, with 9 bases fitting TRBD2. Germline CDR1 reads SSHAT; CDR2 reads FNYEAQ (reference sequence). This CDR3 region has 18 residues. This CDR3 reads CASSLAPRGGGAGETQYF. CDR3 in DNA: TGTGCTAGCAGCTTAGCCCCCAGGGGCGGGGGGGCTGGAGAGACCCAGTACTTC.

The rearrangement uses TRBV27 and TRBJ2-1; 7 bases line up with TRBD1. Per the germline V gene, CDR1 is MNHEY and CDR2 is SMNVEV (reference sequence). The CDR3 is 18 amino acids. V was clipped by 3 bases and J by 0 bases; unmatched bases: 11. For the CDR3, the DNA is TGTGCCAGCAGTTTCCTTATGGGGACAGCCAACTCCTACAATGAGCAGTTCTTC. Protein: CASSFLMGTANSYNEQFF.

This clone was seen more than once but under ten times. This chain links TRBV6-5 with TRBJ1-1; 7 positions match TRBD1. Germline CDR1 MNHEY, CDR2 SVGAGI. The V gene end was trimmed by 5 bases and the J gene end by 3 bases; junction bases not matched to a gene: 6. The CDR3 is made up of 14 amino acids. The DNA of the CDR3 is TGTGCCAGCAGTCGAGGGGGCGAGTACACTGAAGCTTTCTTT. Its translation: CASSRGGEYTEAFF.

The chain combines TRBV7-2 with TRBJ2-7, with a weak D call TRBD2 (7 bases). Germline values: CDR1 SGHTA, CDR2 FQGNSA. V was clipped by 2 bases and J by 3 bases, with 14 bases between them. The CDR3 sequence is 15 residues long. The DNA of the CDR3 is TGTGCCAGCAGCTTATCTGGGAGGGGGGGCTACGAGCAGTACGTC. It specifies CASSLSGRGGYEQYV.

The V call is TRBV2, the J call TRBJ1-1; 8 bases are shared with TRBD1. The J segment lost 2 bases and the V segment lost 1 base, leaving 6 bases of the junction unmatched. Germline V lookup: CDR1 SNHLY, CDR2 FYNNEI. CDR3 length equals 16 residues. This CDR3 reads CASSEGRTGGNTEAFF. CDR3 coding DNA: TGTGCCAGCAGTGAAGGACGTACAGGGGGAAACACTGAAGCTTTCTTT. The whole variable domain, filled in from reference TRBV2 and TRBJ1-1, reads EPEVTQTPSHQVTQMGQEVILRCVPISNHLYFYWYRQILGQKVEFLVSFYNNEISEKSEIFDDQFSVERPDGSNFTLKIRSTKLEDSAMYFCASSEGRTGGNTEAFFGQGTRLTVV.

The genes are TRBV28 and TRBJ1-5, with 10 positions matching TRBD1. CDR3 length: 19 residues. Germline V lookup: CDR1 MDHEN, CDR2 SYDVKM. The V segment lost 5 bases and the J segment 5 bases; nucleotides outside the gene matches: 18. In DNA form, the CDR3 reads TGTGCCAGCAGTAAACCCCCATGGGGAACGACAGGGGGCGATCAGCCCCAGCATTTT. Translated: CASSKPPWGTTGGDQPQHF.

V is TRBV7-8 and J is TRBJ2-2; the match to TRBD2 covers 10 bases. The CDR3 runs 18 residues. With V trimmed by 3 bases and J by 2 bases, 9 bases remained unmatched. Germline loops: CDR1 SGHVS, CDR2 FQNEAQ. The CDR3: CASSFRAGTSDNTGELFF. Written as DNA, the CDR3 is TGTGCCAGCAGCTTTAGAGCCGGGACTAGCGACAACACCGGGGAGCTGTTTTTT.

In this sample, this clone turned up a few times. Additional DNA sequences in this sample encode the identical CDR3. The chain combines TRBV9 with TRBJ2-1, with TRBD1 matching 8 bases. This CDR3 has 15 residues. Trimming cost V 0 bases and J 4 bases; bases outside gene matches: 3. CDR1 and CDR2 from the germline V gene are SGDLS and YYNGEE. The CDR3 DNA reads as TGTGCCAGCAGCGTAGCGACAGGGGCTTACAATGAGCAGTTCTTC. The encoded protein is CASSVATGAYNEQFF.

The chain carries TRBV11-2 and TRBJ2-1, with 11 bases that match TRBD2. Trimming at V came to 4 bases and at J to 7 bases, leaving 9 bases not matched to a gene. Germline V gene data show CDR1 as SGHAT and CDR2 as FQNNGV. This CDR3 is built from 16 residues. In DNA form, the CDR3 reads TGTGCCAGCAGCTCCATAGCGGGGGGGAACGATAATGAGCAGTTCTTC. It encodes CASSSIAGGNDNEQFF. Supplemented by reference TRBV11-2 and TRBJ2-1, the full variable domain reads EAGVAQSPRYKIIEKRQSVAFWCNPISGHATLYWYQQILGQGPKLLIQFQNNGVVDDSQLPKDRFSAERLKGVDSTLKIQPAKLEDSAVYLCASSSIAGGNDNEQFFGPGTRLTVL.

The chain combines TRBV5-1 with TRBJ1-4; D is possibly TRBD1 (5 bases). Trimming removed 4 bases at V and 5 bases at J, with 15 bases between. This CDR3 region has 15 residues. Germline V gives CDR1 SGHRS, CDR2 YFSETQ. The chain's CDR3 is CASSTKGLLNEKLFF. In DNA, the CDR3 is TGCGCCAGCAGCACCAAGGGACTCCTAAATGAAAAACTGTTTTTT.

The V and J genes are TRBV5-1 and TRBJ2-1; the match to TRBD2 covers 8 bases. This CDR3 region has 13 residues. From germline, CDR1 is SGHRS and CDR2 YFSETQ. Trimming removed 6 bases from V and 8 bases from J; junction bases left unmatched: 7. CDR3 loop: CASTTGGWDEQFF. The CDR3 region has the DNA TGCGCCAGCACGACGGGAGGGTGGGATGAGCAGTTCTTC. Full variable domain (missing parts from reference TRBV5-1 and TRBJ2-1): KAGVTQTPRYLIKTRGQQVTLSCSPISGHRSVSWYQQTPGQGLQFLFEYFSETQRNKGNFPGRFSGRQFSNSRSEMNVSTLELGDSALYLCASTTGGWDEQFFGPGTRLTVL.

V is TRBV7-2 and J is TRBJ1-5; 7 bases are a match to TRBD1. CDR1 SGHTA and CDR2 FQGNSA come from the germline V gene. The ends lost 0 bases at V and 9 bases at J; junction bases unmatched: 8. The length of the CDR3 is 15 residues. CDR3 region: CASSLATGQNSPQHF. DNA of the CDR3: TGTGCCAGCAGCTTAGCTACGGGACAGAACTCGCCCCAGCATTTT.

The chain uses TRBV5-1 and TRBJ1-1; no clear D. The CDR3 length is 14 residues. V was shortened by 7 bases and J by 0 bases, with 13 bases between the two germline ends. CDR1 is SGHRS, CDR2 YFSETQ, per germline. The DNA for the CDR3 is TGCGCCAGCGTACTAGACGTTATGAACACTGAAGCTTTCTTT. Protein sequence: CASVLDVMNTEAFF.

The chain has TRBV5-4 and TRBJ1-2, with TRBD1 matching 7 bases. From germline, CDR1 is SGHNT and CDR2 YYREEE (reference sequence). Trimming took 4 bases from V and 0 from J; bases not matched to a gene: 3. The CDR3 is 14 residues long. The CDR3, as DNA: TGTGCCAGCAGCAGGGACAGCCCTAACTATGGCTACACCTTC. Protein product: CASSRDSPNYGYTF.

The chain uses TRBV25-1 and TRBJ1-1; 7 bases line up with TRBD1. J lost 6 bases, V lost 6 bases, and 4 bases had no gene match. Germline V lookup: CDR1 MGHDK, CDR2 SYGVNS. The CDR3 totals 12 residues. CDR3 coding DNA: TGTGCCAGCAGCAAAACAGGGGCTGAAGCTTTCTTT. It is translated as CASSKTGAEAFF.

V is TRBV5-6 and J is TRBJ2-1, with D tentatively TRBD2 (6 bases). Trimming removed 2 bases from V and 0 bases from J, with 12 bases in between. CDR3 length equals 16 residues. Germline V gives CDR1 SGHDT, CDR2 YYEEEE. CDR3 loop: CASSLGLPSSYNEQFF. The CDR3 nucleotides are TGTGCCAGCAGCTTAGGACTACCGAGCTCCTACAATGAGCAGTTCTTC.

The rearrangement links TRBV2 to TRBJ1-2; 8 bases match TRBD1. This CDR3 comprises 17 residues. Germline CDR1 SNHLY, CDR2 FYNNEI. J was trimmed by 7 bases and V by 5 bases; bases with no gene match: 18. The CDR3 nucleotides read TGTGCCAGCAGTCTCTACCCAACAGAGCAGGGGGCGGGTGGCTACACCTTC. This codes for CASSLYPTEQGAGGYTF.

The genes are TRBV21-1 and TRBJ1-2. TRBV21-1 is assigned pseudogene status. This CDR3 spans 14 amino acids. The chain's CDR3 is CASNRPGANYGYTF. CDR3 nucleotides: TGTGCCAGCAACCGACCGGGAGCTAACTATGGCTACACCTTC.

The CDR3 loop reads CASSYSPGIPNYGYTF. CDR3 DNA: TGTGCCAGCAGTTACTCCCCAGGGATCCCTAACTATGGCTACACCTTC. This sequence joins TRBV6-5 and TRBJ1-2; the D gene is possibly TRBD1 (5 bases). From germline, CDR1 is MNHEY and CDR2 SVGAGI. The CDR3 is 16 residues long. V lost 0 bases and J 0 bases, leaving 11 bases between the germline ends.

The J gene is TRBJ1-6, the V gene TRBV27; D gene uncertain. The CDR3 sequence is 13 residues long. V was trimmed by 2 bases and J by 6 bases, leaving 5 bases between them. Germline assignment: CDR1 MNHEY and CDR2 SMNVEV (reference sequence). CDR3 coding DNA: TGTGCCAGCAGTTTAACAGCTAATTCACCCCTCCACTTT. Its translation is CASSLTANSPLHF.

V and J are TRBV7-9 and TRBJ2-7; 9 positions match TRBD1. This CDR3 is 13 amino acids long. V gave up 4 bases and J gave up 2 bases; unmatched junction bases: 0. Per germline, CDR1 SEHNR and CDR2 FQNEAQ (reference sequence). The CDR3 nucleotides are TGTGCCAGCAGCTGGGACAGGGCCTACGAGCAGTACTTC. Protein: CASSWDRAYEQYF.

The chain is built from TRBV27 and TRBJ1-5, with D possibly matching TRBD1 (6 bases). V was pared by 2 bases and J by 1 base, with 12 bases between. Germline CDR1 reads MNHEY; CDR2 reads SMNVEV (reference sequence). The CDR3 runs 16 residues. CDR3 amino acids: CASSLQGRGSNQPQHF. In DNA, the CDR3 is TGTGCCAGCAGTTTACAGGGGCGCGGGAGCAATCAGCCCCAGCATTTT.

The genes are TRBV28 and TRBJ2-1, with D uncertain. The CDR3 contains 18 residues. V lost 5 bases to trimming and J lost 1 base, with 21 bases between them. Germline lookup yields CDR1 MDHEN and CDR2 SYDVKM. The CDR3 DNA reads TGTGCCAGCAGTCTTACCCCCCTTTGGCAGTGGTCCTACAATGAGCAGTTCTTC. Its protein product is CASSLTPLWQWSYNEQFF.